This paragraph covers one TCR beta chain sequence. This clone's antigen is unknown. The record has no base qualities; no much larger clone is one base away. This sample was included in a study of vaccination and CD4 T cells after COVID-19 (dated 2022 in TCRdb). Regarding the study in general: Convalescent patients had a positive SARS-CoV-2 result on nasal swab PCR, and of these patients, several had mild disease and one had severe disease. The convalescent cohort comprised six males and four females, including two Hispanic individuals, seven Caucasians, two Asians and one multiracial person. Participants received two doses of either the Pfizer-BioNTech BNT162b2 vaccine (n=8) or the Moderna mRNA-1273 vaccine (n=2). Post-COVID blood samples from convalescent patients were collected a median of roughly 100 days after diagnosis, with a range of about 35 to 180 days. Post-vaccine blood samples were collected a median of about 66 days after the second vaccine dose, ranging from about 12 to 241 days. The cultures were stimulated with overlapping spike peptide pools from SARS-CoV-2 and from the common cold coronaviruses HCoV-NL63, HCoV-OC43 and HCoV-229E. Control cultures used a CEFX viral epitope pool as positive control, an HIV-1 Nef peptide pool as negative control, or no peptide. In around ten COVID-19 convalescent patients and 4 infection-naive healthy vaccine recipients, the spike-specific CD4+ TCR repertoire before mRNA vaccination was compared with the repertoire after mRNA vaccination.

Libraries were built with PCR. TCR sequencing of DNA from cultured CD4+ T cells used the Oncomine TCR Beta short-read assay at the Johns Hopkins FTIC core. Genomic DNA was extracted from the cultured CD4+ T cells with the QIAamp micro DNA kit. Oncomine TCR Beta libraries made from cultured CD4+ T cells were pooled using unique dual indexes and sequenced on an Illumina iSeq 100. From the authors' description of their analysis: Non-productive sequences were removed, and CDR3s that did not start with C, did not end with F or W, or were shorter than 7 amino acids were discarded. The MANAFEST web application identified antigen-specific clonotypes by comparing peptide-stimulated wells against reference wells and other culture wells. For a clone to be called positive, the clone needed an FDR below 0.05, an odds ratio above 5, and a productive frequency above 0.1% in at least two of three replicate wells. A clonotype was classed as cross-reactive if the clonotype showed significant expansion both in SARS-CoV-2 spike wells and in at least one common cold coronavirus spike condition. CDR3 homology was assessed with Levenshtein distances (stringdist) and unrooted phylogenetic trees (ape) in R version 3.6.1. TCRdb reworked the public reads: Q25 trimming with fastp, MiXCR clone assembly, productive beta chains retained. Rows with a matching CDR3 protein are joined into one entry that keeps the most common DNA and genes. It is TCRdb's table, rather than the study itself, that gives the V and J calls and clone size. The sample profile shows about 25,000 distinct CDR3 sequences; under 65% of them were found once. About 3% of the sample rests with the top ten.

Broader findings and caveats from the paper: Of the vaccine-specific clones found in convalescent patients, nearly all (304 of 307) were mono-reactive for SARS-CoV-2 spike instead of being cross-reactive with common cold coronaviruses. Among the post-vaccine SARS-CoV-2-reactive clones in convalescent patients, a median around 86% showed up only after vaccination, which suggests vaccine-specific priming. Although the median number of SARS-CoV-2-reactive clonotypes went up from around 20 after infection to 38 after vaccination, the increase was not significant. Relatively few convalescent patients were included in the study, and early timepoints after natural infection were not analyzed.

From cysteine to phenylalanine, the CDR3 is 15 amino acids long. The only DNA kept is the CDR3, 45 bases in frame from the first base. The junction shows trimming of 5 bases on V and 1 base on J, and the gene matches do not reach 4 bases of it. The germline V gene encodes CDR1 SGDLS and CDR2 YYNGEE. This specimen's treatment or condition label, per the study, means: roughly 10-day PBMC culture with coronavirus spike peptide pools or control peptides (ViraFEST assay). The ViraFEST assay was used in the study, in which antigen-specific T cells were expanded with peptide pools and expanded clonotypes were subsequently identified by TCR sequencing. The convalescent patients' positive SARS-CoV-2 PCR tests fell between March and December 2020, which was before the Alpha, Beta and Delta variants emerged in the United States. Each well held approximately 2 million PBMCs cultured in IMDM containing approximately 5% human AB serum and approximately 9.8 IU/ml IL-2, with around 9.7 ug/ml peptide pools added. Half of the culture medium was replaced with fresh IL-2-containing medium on days 3 and 7. CD4+ T cells were isolated after about nine days of culture through negative selection using the EasySep CD4+ T cell isolation kit. Ficoll-Paque Plus gradient centrifugation was used to isolate PBMCs from whole blood, and the isolated PBMCs were then either used fresh or cryopreserved at -140C. Each culture condition was generally run in triplicate wells.

This receptor was obtained from a human donor who had recovered from COVID-19. Sequencing was performed on CD4+ T cells from blood, cultured in vitro. The chain was built from TRBV9 and TRBJ2-5; 11 central bases correspond to TRBD2. Here is the DNA: TGTGCCAGCAGTCCAACTAGCGGGAGCCAAGAGACCCAGTACTTC. Its protein product is CASSPTSGSQETQYF.